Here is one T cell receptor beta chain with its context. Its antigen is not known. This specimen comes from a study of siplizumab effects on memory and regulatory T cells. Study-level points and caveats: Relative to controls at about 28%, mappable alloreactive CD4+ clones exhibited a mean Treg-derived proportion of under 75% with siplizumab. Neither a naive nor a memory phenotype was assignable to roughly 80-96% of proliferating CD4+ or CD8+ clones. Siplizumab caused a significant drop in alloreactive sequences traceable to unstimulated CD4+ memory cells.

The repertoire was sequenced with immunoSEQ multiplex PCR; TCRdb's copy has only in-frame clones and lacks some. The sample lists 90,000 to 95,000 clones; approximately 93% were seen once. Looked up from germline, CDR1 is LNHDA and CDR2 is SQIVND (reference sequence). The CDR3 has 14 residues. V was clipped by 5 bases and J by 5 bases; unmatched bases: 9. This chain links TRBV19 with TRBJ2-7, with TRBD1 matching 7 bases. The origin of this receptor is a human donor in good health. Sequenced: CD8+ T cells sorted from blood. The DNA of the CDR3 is TGTGCCAGTAGTCGAGCGACAGGGTGGGACGAGCAGTACTTC. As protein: CASSRATGWDEQYF.